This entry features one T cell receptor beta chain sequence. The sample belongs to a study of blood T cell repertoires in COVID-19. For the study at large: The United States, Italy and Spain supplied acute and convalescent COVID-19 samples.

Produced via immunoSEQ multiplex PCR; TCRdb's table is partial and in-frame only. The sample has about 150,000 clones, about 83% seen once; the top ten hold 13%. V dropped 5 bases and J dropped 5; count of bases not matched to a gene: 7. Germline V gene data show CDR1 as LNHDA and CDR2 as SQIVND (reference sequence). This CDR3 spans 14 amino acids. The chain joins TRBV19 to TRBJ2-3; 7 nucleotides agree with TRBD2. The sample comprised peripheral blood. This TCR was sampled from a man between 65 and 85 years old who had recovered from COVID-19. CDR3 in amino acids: CASSFERDLDTQYF. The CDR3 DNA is TGTGCCAGTAGTTTCGAGCGGGATTTAGATACGCAGTATTTT.